The 4 T cell receptor beta chains below all came from one sample that was sequenced in a study of blood T cell repertoires in COVID-19. Profiled with immunoSEQ multiplex PCR; TCRdb holds only in-frame clones, not every one. The sample yields about 100,000 clones, roughly 87% seen once. The sequenced sample was peripheral blood. The source is a man aged 25-45 years in a cohort sampled during active COVID-19.

This sequence joins TRBV5-1 and TRBJ1-1; possible D gene TRBD1, 5 bases. CDR1 and CDR2 (germline): SGHRS, YFSETQ. Trimming pared 0 bases from V and 1 base from J, leaving 10 bases between. The CDR3 is made up of 15 amino acids. CDR3 sequence reads: CASSLGGFGNTEAFF. CDR3 nucleotide sequence: TGCGCCAGCAGCTTGGGGGGCTTTGGGAACACTGAAGCTTTCTTT.

The J gene is TRBJ1-4, the V gene TRBV9; 8 bases agree with TRBD1. The CDR3 covers 14 residues. Germline-derived CDR1 and CDR2 are SGDLS and YYNGEE. J was trimmed by 4 bases and V by 3 bases; bases with no gene match: 2. The CDR3 here is CASSETGVNEKLFF. CDR3 nucleotides: TGTGCCAGCAGCGAGACAGGGGTTAATGAAAAACTGTTTTTT.

The chain couples TRBV12-5 to TRBJ1-3; D unresolved. Trimming shortened V by 1 base and J by 2 bases, and 9 bases separated the two germline ends. From germline, CDR1 is LGHNT and CDR2 FRNRAP. The CDR3 length is 15 residues. The CDR3 DNA is TGTGCTAGTGGTTTGGCCTCGGGTGCTGGAAACACCATATATTTT. Amino acid sequence: CASGLASGAGNTIYF. Full variable domain (outside the CDR3, taken from reference TRBV12-5 and TRBJ1-3): DARVTQTPRHKVTEMGQEVTMRCQPILGHNTVFWYRQTMMQGLELLAYFRNRAPLDDSGMPKDRFSAEMPDATLATLKIQPSEPRDSAVYFCASGLASGAGNTIYFGEGSWLTVV.

Comments on this clone: Germline and junction disagree at one end, which may indicate a read error. This chain joins TRBV6-5 and TRBJ2-3; D is possibly TRBD1 (6 bases). The length of the CDR3 is 14 residues. The germline V gene encodes CDR1 MNHEY and CDR2 SVGAGI. CDR3 amino acids: CALLQGGVLGTQYF. Written as DNA, the CDR3 is TGCGCTCTGCTACAGGGTGGGGTTTTGGGTACGCAGTATTTT.